What follows are 4 T cell receptor beta chains derived from one specimen sequenced in a study of T cell responses to AZD1222 COVID-19 vaccine. Repertoires were generated with immunoSEQ multiplex PCR, while TCRdb's copy carries only in-frame clones and drops some. The repertoire consists of tens of thousands of clones, with approximately 80% occurring once and the leading ten covering 6% to 7%. The source was peripheral blood, collected on day 0 of AZD1222 vaccination. Receptor source: an adult in good health.

The V gene is TRBV19, the J gene TRBJ1-6, with 9 bases identical to TRBD1. Germline loops: CDR1 LNHDA, CDR2 SQIVND (reference sequence). The length of the CDR3 is 14 residues. Trimming cost V 4 bases and J 14 bases; bases outside gene matches: 9. The DNA of the CDR3 is TGTGCCAGTAGTACGGGGACAGGGCATCCTTCCCTCCACTTT. Translated, it gives CASSTGTGHPSLHF.

V gene TRBV27 combines with J gene TRBJ1-5, with TRBD1 as a possible D gene (5 bases). The germline gives CDR1 MNHEY, CDR2 SMNVEV (reference sequence). The CDR3 totals 15 residues. The V and J ends lost 6 bases and 6 bases respectively, with 18 bases between them. CDR3 loop: CASSQWGGRGQPQHF. DNA for the CDR3: TGTGCCAGCAGCCAATGGGGCGGTCGAGGTCAGCCCCAGCATTTT.

This chain links TRBV28 with TRBJ1-6; 8 bases line up with TRBD1. The CDR3 covers 16 residues. The V gene's germline CDR1 is MDHEN and CDR2 SYDVKM. The J segment lost 10 bases and the V segment lost 5 bases, leaving 13 bases of the junction unmatched. This CDR3 reads CASSAPRGLASSPLHF. CDR3 DNA: TGTGCCAGCAGTGCACCCAGGGGGCTGGCCAGCTCACCCCTCCACTTT.

The chain couples TRBV6-4 to TRBJ2-3, with D tentatively TRBD2 (5 bases). The CDR3 covers 13 residues. V dropped 5 bases and J dropped 5 bases, with 11 bases sitting between them. Germline CDR1 is MRHNA and CDR2 is SNTAGT. The CDR3 here is CASSREFGDTQYF. For the CDR3, the DNA is TGTGCCAGCAGTCGGGAATTTGGAGATACGCAGTATTTT.